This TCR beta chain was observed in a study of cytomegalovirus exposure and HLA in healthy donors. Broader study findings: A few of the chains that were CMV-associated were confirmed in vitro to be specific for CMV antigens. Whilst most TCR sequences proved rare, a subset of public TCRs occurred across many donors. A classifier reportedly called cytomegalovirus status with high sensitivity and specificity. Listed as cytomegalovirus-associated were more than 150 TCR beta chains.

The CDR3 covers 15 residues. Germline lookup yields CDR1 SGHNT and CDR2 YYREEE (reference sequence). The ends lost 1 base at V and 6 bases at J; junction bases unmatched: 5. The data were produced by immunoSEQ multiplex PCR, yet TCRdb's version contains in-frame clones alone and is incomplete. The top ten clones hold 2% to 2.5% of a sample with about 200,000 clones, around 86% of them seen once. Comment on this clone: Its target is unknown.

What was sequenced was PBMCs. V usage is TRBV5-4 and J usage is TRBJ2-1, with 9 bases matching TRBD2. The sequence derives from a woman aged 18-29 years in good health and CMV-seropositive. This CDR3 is CASSLRLAGPNEQFF. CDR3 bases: TGTGCCAGCAGCTTGAGGCTAGCGGGACCCAATGAGCAGTTCTTC.